A single sample is the source of the 26 T cell receptor beta chains below, sequenced in a study of blood T cell repertoires in COVID-19. Sequenced by immunoSEQ multiplex PCR; TCRdb stores in-frame clones only, minus some. The sample has 65,000 to 80,000 clones, about 86% seen once; the top ten hold roughly 18%. The sequenced material came from peripheral blood. The receptor source for this set is a man aged 80 or over in a cohort sampled during active COVID-19.

This clone was observed once. V is TRBV7-9 and J is TRBJ1-2, with 9 bases that match TRBD1. With 6 bases clipped from V and 4 bases from J, the junction kept 6 bases outside the gene matches. Germline CDR1 and CDR2: SEHNR and FQNEAQ (reference sequence). This CDR3 is built from 14 residues. DNA of the CDR3: TGTGCCAGCAGAGAGGGACAGGGCTTCTATGGCTACACCTTC. Translation: CASREGQGFYGYTF.

This clone showed up just a few times. V and J are TRBV15 and TRBJ1-6; D is undetermined. The CDR3 loop spans 13 amino acids. The ends were cut back, 3 bases at V and 8 bases at J, with 8 bases in the middle. The germline CDR1 and CDR2 sequences are LNHNV and YYDKDF (reference sequence). This CDR3 reads CATSSETHSPLHF. Here the CDR3 DNA reads TGTGCCACCAGCAGTGAAACACATTCACCCCTCCACTTT. The variable domain in full, with the rest retrieved from reference TRBV15 and TRBJ1-6, is DAMVIQNPRYQVTQFGKPVTLSCSQTLNHNVMYWYQQKSSQAPKLLFHYYDKDFNNEADTPDNFQSRRPNTSFCFLDIRSPGLGDTAMYLCATSSETHSPLHFGNGTRLTVT.

This chain uses TRBV7-2 with TRBJ2-5; 7 bases map to TRBD2. The CDR3 has 16 residues. Germline V gene lookup returns CDR1 SGHTA and CDR2 FQGNSA. V lost 2 bases to trimming and J lost 4 bases; unmatched junction nucleotides: 10. The CDR3 here is CASSLSRGEGRETQYF. The CDR3 DNA reads TGTGCCAGCAGCTTAAGTCGGGGGGAGGGAAGAGAGACCCAGTACTTC.

This clone came up once. V gene TRBV4-1 combines with J gene TRBJ1-2, with TRBD1 matching over 8 bases. The CDR3 contains 15 residues. The V gene's germline CDR1 is MGHRA and CDR2 YSYEKL. V lost 2 bases, J lost 2 bases, and 4 bases stayed unmatched. Written as DNA, the CDR3 is TGCGCCAGCAGCCAACAGGGGGCGTCGAACTATGGCTACACCTTC. Amino acid sequence: CASSQQGASNYGYTF.

This clone was recorded only once. The chain couples TRBV18 to TRBJ2-5; 9 bases fit TRBD1. Germline V gives CDR1 KGHSH, CDR2 LQKENI. V lost 2 bases, J lost 4 bases, and 2 bases stayed unmatched. The length of the CDR3 is 14 residues. CDR3 sequence reads: CASSPGTGRETQYF. The CDR3 DNA is TGTGCCAGCTCACCAGGGACAGGGAGAGAGACCCAGTACTTC. The full variable domain, completed using reference TRBV18 and TRBJ2-5, is NAGVMQNPRHLVRRRGQEARLRCSPMKGHSHVYWYRQLPEEGLKFMVYLQKENIIDESGMPKERFSAEFPKEGPSILRIQQVVRGDSAAYFCASSPGTGRETQYFGPGTRLLVL.

This clone showed up just a few times. The V call is TRBV5-8, the J call TRBJ1-5; 11 bases match TRBD1. This CDR3 region has 14 residues. Germline assignment: CDR1 SGHTS and CDR2 YDEGEE. V was clipped by 4 bases and J by 6 bases; unmatched bases: 3. The CDR3 region is CASSQDRGLQPQHF. As DNA, the CDR3 is TGTGCCAGCAGCCAGGACAGGGGGCTTCAGCCCCAGCATTTT.

The rearrangement uses TRBV2 and TRBJ2-3, with 9 bases matching TRBD1. The CDR3 is 14 amino acids. Unmatched junction bases numbered 6, after V lost 6 bases and J lost 5 bases. Germline CDR1 SNHLY, CDR2 FYNNEI. The CDR3 loop reads CASSGQGQGDTQYF. The CDR3 DNA is TGTGCCAGCAGCGGACAGGGGCAGGGAGATACGCAGTATTTT.

The chain recombines TRBV19 with TRBJ2-6; the D gene is possibly TRBD2 (7 bases). Trimming stripped 6 bases from V and 2 bases from J, with 11 bases between. Germline V CDR1 and CDR2: LNHDA, SQIVND (reference sequence). This CDR3 has 15 residues. CDR3 loop: CASRPGGAGANVLTF. DNA for the CDR3: TGTGCCAGTAGACCGGGGGGCGCTGGGGCCAACGTCCTGACTTTC. Full variable domain (rest looked up from reference TRBV19 and TRBJ2-6): DGGITQSPKYLFRKEGQNVTLSCEQNLNHDAMYWYRQDPGQGLRLIYYSQIVNDFQKGDIAEGYSVSREKKESFPLTVTSAQKNPTAFYLCASRPGGAGANVLTFGAGSRLTVL.

The CDR3 loop is CASSHGQGTEAFF. The DNA for the CDR3 is TGCGCCAGCAGCCACGGACAGGGTACTGAAGCTTTCTTT. V gene TRBV5-1 combines with J gene TRBJ1-1, with 8 bases identical to TRBD1. Germline V gene data show CDR1 as SGHRS and CDR2 as YFSETQ. This CDR3 is 13 amino acids long. The junction had 4 bases not matched to a gene; V was cut back by 4 bases and J by 5 bases.

The chain employs TRBV19 and TRBJ2-7, with D perhaps TRBD1 (7 bases). CDR1 and CDR2 (germline): LNHDA, SQIVND (reference sequence). CDR3 size: 15 residues. The germline V and J ends were trimmed by 7 bases and 2 bases, with 18 bases remaining between them. As DNA, the CDR3 is TGTGCCAGTAATGCGGGGACAGCGGTAGCCTACGAGCAGTACTTC. Its translation: CASNAGTAVAYEQYF.

A few counts support this clone. The gene calls are TRBV29-1 and TRBJ2-5, with D perhaps matching TRBD2 (6 bases). The V gene lost 4 bases and the J gene lost 5 bases, with 17 bases spanning the gap. CDR1 and CDR2 (germline): SQVTM, ANQGSEA. The CDR3 length is 14 residues. In nucleotides, the CDR3 is TGCAGCGTTGGGAGGGGCAGGGCCGGGGAGACCCAGTACTTC. It yields the protein CSVGRGRAGETQYF.

This chain uses TRBV19 with TRBJ2-3; TRBD1 matches 8 bases. Germline V gives CDR1 LNHDA, CDR2 SQIVND (reference sequence). The CDR3 is made up of 15 amino acids. V dropped 6 bases and J dropped 3; count of bases not matched to a gene: 8. The CDR3 sequence is CASRTGQGWTDTQYF. CDR3 nucleotide sequence: TGTGCCAGTAGGACCGGACAGGGATGGACAGATACGCAGTATTTT.

The chain employs TRBV7-2 and TRBJ1-4; TRBD1 matches at 7 bases. In germline, CDR1 is SGHTA, CDR2 FQGNSA. The CDR3 length is 15 residues. V lost 4 bases to trimming and J lost 5 bases; unmatched junction nucleotides: 7. CDR3 residues: CASSYPAGGNEKLFF. The DNA of the CDR3 is TGTGCCAGCAGCTATCCGGCAGGGGGGAATGAAAAACTGTTTTTT. Combining the CDR3 with reference TRBV7-2 and TRBJ1-4 gives the whole variable domain GAGVSQSPSNKVTEKGKDVELRCDPISGHTALYWYRQSLGQGLEFLIYFQGNSAPDKSGLPSDRFSAERTGGSVSTLTIQRTQQEDSAVYLCASSYPAGGNEKLFFGSGTQLSVL.

The V call is TRBV2, the J call TRBJ2-5, with D possibly being TRBD2 (6 bases). The V gene's germline CDR1 is SNHLY and CDR2 FYNNEI. With 6 bases removed from V and 3 bases from J, the gap between germline ends came to 11 bases. The CDR3 is made up of 13 amino acids. CDR3: CASRLSGEETQYF. The CDR3 region has the DNA TGTGCCAGCAGACTTAGCGGAGAAGAGACCCAGTACTTC.

This clone appeared once. V and J are TRBV13 and TRBJ1-6, with D possibly TRBD1 on 5 matching bases. The CDR3 is 14 amino acids. Germline CDR1 PRHDT, CDR2 FYEKMQ (reference sequence). Trimming took 3 bases from V and 10 from J, leaving 13 bases between them. Here the CDR3 DNA reads TGTGCCAGCAGCTTCGGCAGGGAGGTATCACCCCTCCACTTT. Its translation is CASSFGREVSPLHF.

This sequence joins TRBV7-9 and TRBJ1-1; D is uncertain. CDR3 size: 14 residues. CDR1 and CDR2 (germline): SEHNR, FQNEAQ (reference sequence). The ends were cut back, 0 bases at V and 2 bases at J, with 7 bases in the middle. CDR3 coding DNA: TGTGCCAGCAGCTTAGCGCTAGGAAACACTGAAGCTTTCTTT. Encoded protein: CASSLALGNTEAFF. The full variable domain, completed using reference TRBV7-9 and TRBJ1-1, is DTGVSQNPRHKITKRGQNVTFRCDPISEHNRLYWYRQTLGQGPEFLTYFQNEAQLEKSRLLSDRFSAERPKGSFSTLEIQRTEQGDSAMYLCASSLALGNTEAFFGQGTRLTVV.

This chain joins TRBV24-1 and TRBJ2-5, with 7 positions matching TRBD2. The CDR3 is made up of 15 amino acids. V shed 2 bases and J 4 bases; nucleotides not matched to a gene: 6. CDR1 is KGHDR, CDR2 SFDVKD, per germline. The CDR3 bases are TGTGCCACCAGTGATTCCCGCGGGGGTGGAGAGACCCAGTACTTC. The encoded protein is CATSDSRGGGETQYF.

The genes are TRBV11-2 and TRBJ2-4; the D is unclear. The germline V gene encodes CDR1 SGHAT and CDR2 FQNNGV. The CDR3 is 13 amino acids. V gave up 2 bases and J gave up 15 bases, with 17 bases separating them. In nucleotides, the CDR3 is TGTGCCAGCAGCTTAAATGCCGAACCACTGAGGTACTTC. Its translation: CASSLNAEPLRYF.

V and J are TRBV5-1 and TRBJ2-3; 9 positions agree with TRBD1. V lost 0 bases and J lost 3; bases outside the gene matches: 2. The CDR3 is made up of 15 amino acids. CDR1 SGHRS and CDR2 YFSETQ come from the germline V gene. As DNA, the CDR3 is TGCGCCAGCAGCTTGGGGGGACAGGGAACAGATACGCAGTATTTT. Translated: CASSLGGQGTDTQYF.

This clone showed up just a few times. The CDR3 reads CASSTSLDAYEQYV. CDR3 nucleotide sequence: TGTGCCAGCAGTACTAGCCTCGACGCCTACGAGCAGTACGTC. The chain has TRBV28 and TRBJ2-7; perhaps TRBD2 as D (6 bases). The ends were cut back, 5 bases at V and 2 bases at J, with 13 bases in the middle. CDR1 is MDHEN and CDR2 is SYDVKM in the germline V gene. The CDR3 is 14 amino acids.

The table lists this clone with a few counts. The chain has TRBV14 and TRBJ2-3; TRBD1 aligns across 10 bases. Germline CDR1 and CDR2: SGHDN and FVKESK. This CDR3 spans 16 amino acids. V gave up 4 bases and J gave up 4 bases; unmatched junction bases: 8. CDR3 region: CASSRAGTGDPDTQYF. CDR3 nucleotides: TGTGCCAGCAGCCGAGCCGGGACAGGGGATCCAGATACGCAGTATTTT. Based on the CDR3 plus reference TRBV14 and TRBJ2-3, the full variable domain is EAGVTQFPSHSVIEKGQTVTLRCDPISGHDNLYWYRRVMGKEIKFLLHFVKESKQDESGMPNNRFLAERTGGTYSTLKVQPAELEDSGVYFCASSRAGTGDPDTQYFGPGTRLTVL.

V usage is TRBV6-1 and J usage is TRBJ2-5, with no clear D. The CDR3 runs 13 residues. The V gene's germline CDR1 is MNHNS and CDR2 SASEGT. V gave up 0 bases and J gave up 5 bases, with 7 bases separating them. For the CDR3, the DNA is TGTGCCAGCAGTGAAGCGAGATGGGAGACCCAGTACTTC. It encodes CASSEARWETQYF.

The rearrangement joins TRBV19 to TRBJ1-3, with D possibly TRBD1 on 5 matching bases. Germline CDR1 LNHDA, CDR2 SQIVND (reference sequence). Between the trimmed V and J ends, which lost 3 bases and 5 bases, there was a span of 8 bases. The CDR3 length is 13 residues. For the CDR3, the DNA is TGTGCCAGTAGTATCAGGGAAAGAAACACCATATATTTT. This encodes CASSIRERNTIYF. The whole variable domain, filled in from reference TRBV19 and TRBJ1-3, reads DGGITQSPKYLFRKEGQNVTLSCEQNLNHDAMYWYRQDPGQGLRLIYYSQIVNDFQKGDIAEGYSVSREKKESFPLTVTSAQKNPTAFYLCASSIRERNTIYFGEGSWLTVV.

V and J are TRBV28 and TRBJ2-6; D uncertain. Trimming took off 10 bases at V and 0 bases at J, with 7 bases between the two ends. CDR1 and CDR2 (germline): MDHEN, SYDVKM. The CDR3 spans 13 residues. The CDR3 DNA reads TGTGCCATTCTATCCTCTGGGGCCAACGTCCTGACTTTC. Translating gives CAILSSGANVLTF.

This clone was counted many times. The rearrangement uses TRBV6-5 and TRBJ1-1; 9 nucleotides agree with TRBD1. CDR3 length equals 14 residues. The J segment lost 6 bases and the V segment lost 6 bases, leaving 8 bases of the junction unmatched. Germline V gene data show CDR1 as MNHEY and CDR2 as SVGAGI. CDR3 bases: TGTGCCAGCAGGCCTACAGGGGGCGCAGCTGAAGCTTTCTTT. Translating it yields CASRPTGGAAEAFF.

The chain links TRBV7-2 to TRBJ2-3, with D tentatively TRBD2 (6 bases). Per the germline V gene, CDR1 is SGHTA and CDR2 is FQGNSA. Trimming took off 5 bases at V and 1 base at J, with 19 bases between the two ends. The CDR3 spans 17 residues. The CDR3 protein is CASSPTLTSLGTDTQYF. CDR3 nucleotides: TGTGCCAGCAGCCCAACCCTCACTAGCTTAGGCACAGATACGCAGTATTTT.